This is a list of T cell receptor beta chains from one sample in a study of T cell changes during pregnancy in multiple sclerosis. Only in-frame clones appear in the TCRdb table, and some are missing; sequencing was by immunoSEQ multiplex PCR. The repertoire holds 46,000 or so clones, with 80% to 95% as singletons. Sample: CD8+ T cells from peripheral blood mononuclear cells, taken after pregnancy. The source is a female donor with multiple sclerosis, enrolled in a pregnancy study. Each CDR3 is given with its conserved first and last residue. D genes are given only for firm matches. A clone size is listed for some rows: how often the clone was seen (once, few, many), or a class if it is expanded.

.	.	TRBV12-1	14	TRBJ2-7	CARAPGGILNEQYF	TGTGCCAGAGCCCCGGGGGGGATTTTAAACGAGCAGTACTTC
TRBD2	.	TRBV7-9	16	TRBJ2-3	CASSLVASGPTDTQYF	TGTGCCAGCAGCCTCGTGGCTAGCGGGCCCACAGATACGCAGTATTTT
.	.	TRBV27	14	TRBJ2-1	CASSPTFFASEQFF	TGTGCCAGCAGTCCCACCTTTTTTGCGAGTGAGCAGTTCTTC
TRBD2	.	TRBV27	14	TRBJ2-1	CASSLGLALNEQFF	TGTGCCAGCAGTTTGGGACTAGCGTTGAATGAGCAGTTCTTC
.	.	TRBV28	14	TRBJ1-4	CASSLQGYGEKLFF	TGTGCCAGCAGTCTACAGGGTTATGGCGAAAAACTGTTTTTT
TRBD1	.	TRBV7-2	17	TRBJ2-1	CASSLVGGTGHYNEQFF	TGTGCCAGCAGCTTAGTAGGTGGGACAGGCCATTACAATGAGCAGTTCTTC
TRBD1	.	TRBV19	17	TRBJ1-1	CASRPRTGDLLNTEAFF	TGTGCCAGTCGCCCAAGGACAGGGGACCTCTTGAACACTGAAGCTTTCTTT
TRBD2	.	TRBV5-1	16	TRBJ2-1	CASSLGVAGGNNEQFF	TGCGCCAGCAGCTTGGGAGTAGCGGGAGGTAACAATGAGCAGTTCTTC
TRBD2	.	TRBV7-8	17	TRBJ2-1	CASSLPGTSGSSNEQFF	TGTGCCAGCAGCTTACCAGGGACTAGCGGGAGCAGCAATGAGCAGTTCTTC
TRBD1	.	TRBV9	15	TRBJ2-3	CASSTGEASTDTQYF	TGTGCCAGCAGCACAGGGGAAGCTAGCACAGATACGCAGTATTTT
.	.	TRBV21-1	18	TRBJ1-2	CASSALAGCPPPNYGYTF	TGTGCCAGCAGCGCCTTGGCAGGGTGTCCCCCTCCTAACTATGGCTACACCTTC
.	.	TRBV19	11	TRBJ2-7	CASSKGGEQYF	TGTGCCAGTAGTAAGGGAGGCGAGCAGTACTTC
.	.	TRBV9	15	TRBJ2-1	CASSPDGTSYNEQFF	TGTGCCAGCAGCCCCGACGGGACTTCCTACAATGAGCAGTTCTTC
.	once	TRBV6-1	13	TRBJ2-2	CASSDRDTGELFF	TGTGCCAGCAGTGACAGGGACACCGGGGAGCTGTTTTTT
TRBD1	.	TRBV19	17	TRBJ1-1	CASSRQTWTGRNTEAFF	TGTGCCAGTAGTCGCCAGACTTGGACAGGGCGGAACACTGAAGCTTTCTTT
.	.	TRBV21-1	12	TRBJ2-7	CASSTLRDEQYF	TGTGCCAGCAGCACACTCAGGGACGAGCAGTACTTC
.	.	TRBV4-3	18	TRBJ2-3	CASSQDRASTLNTDTQYF	TGCGCCAGCAGCCAAGATAGGGCTAGCACCCTAAACACAGATACGCAGTATTTT
.	.	TRBV27	14	TRBJ2-7	CASSLYQGSYEQYF	TGTGCCAGCAGTTTATATCAGGGATCCTACGAGCAGTACTTC
.	.	TRBV4-3	15	TRBJ1-4	CASSQDPRGNEKLFF	TGCGCCAGCAGCCAAGATCCCAGGGGTAATGAAAAACTGTTTTTT
TRBD2	.	TRBV5-1	19	TRBJ2-2	CASSAGLAGQNANTGELFF	TGCGCCAGCAGCGCCGGACTAGCGGGCCAGAATGCGAACACCGGGGAGCTGTTTTTT
.	.	TRBV2	14	TRBJ1-6	CASRRGSYNSPLHF	TGTGCCAGCAGACGGGGCTCCTATAATTCACCCCTCCACTTT
TRBD1	.	TRBV2	17	TRBJ2-5	CASESETPGTAKETQYF	TGTGCCAGCGAATCTGAAACACCCGGGACAGCAAAAGAGACCCAGTACTTC
.	.	TRBV7-9	14	TRBJ2-5	CASSLPQGWETQYF	TGTGCCAGCAGCTTACCTCAGGGGTGGGAGACCCAGTACTTC
.	once	TRBV4-1	15	TRBJ2-7	CASSQGLGVATEQYF	TGCGCCAGCAGCCAGGGATTAGGGGTAGCAACCGAGCAGTACTTC
TRBD2	.	TRBV27	18	TRBJ2-5	CASSSLGLAGPYQETQYF	TGTGCCAGCAGTTCTCTGGGACTAGCGGGACCGTACCAAGAGACCCAGTACTTC
.	.	TRBV7-9	15	TRBJ2-6	CASSSRVPGANVLTF	TGTGCCAGCAGCTCCAGGGTACCTGGGGCCAACGTCCTGACTTTC
.	.	TRBV29-1	10	TRBJ2-1	CSVGGSAEFF	TGCAGCGTTGGAGGCTCGGCGGAGTTCTTC
TRBD2	.	TRBV9	18	TRBJ2-1	CASSSPSAGTSSYNEQFF	TGTGCCAGCAGCTCCCCATCTGCCGGGACTAGCTCATACAATGAGCAGTTCTTC
.	.	TRBV4-1	15	TRBJ2-7	CASSPRDTGTYEQYF	TGCGCCAGCAGCCCCCGGGACACCGGGACCTACGAGCAGTACTTC
.	.	TRBV6-1	12	TRBJ2-1	CASRQGYNEQFF	TGTGCCAGCAGACAGGGATACAATGAGCAGTTCTTC
TRBD1	.	TRBV13	13	TRBJ1-6	CASRYRGESPLHF	TGTGCCAGCAGGTACAGGGGTGAATCACCCCTCCACTTT
TRBD1	once	TRBV7-6	17	TRBJ2-1	CASSLDGTGVLENEQFF	TGTGCCAGCAGCTTAGACGGGACAGGGGTGTTGGAGAATGAGCAGTTCTTC
TRBD2	.	TRBV5-1	17	TRBJ2-3	CASSSQTLAGVADTQYF	TGCGCCAGCAGCTCCCAAACACTAGCGGGAGTGGCAGATACGCAGTATTTT
.	.	TRBV7-6	16	TRBJ1-1	CASSQKASGRDTEAFF	TGTGCCAGCAGCCAAAAGGCTTCAGGGCGAGACACTGAAGCTTTCTTT
.	.	TRBV2	12	TRBJ1-1	CASRFMNTEAFF	TGTGCCAGCAGATTTATGAACACTGAAGCTTTCTTT
TRBD1	.	TRBV27	17	TRBJ1-1	CASSSNNGGRGPPEAFF	TGTGCCAGCAGTTCGAATAATGGGGGCAGGGGGCCCCCTGAAGCTTTCTTT
TRBD1	.	TRBV5-1	15	TRBJ2-1	CASSLDRGPYNEQFF	TGCGCCAGCAGCTTGGACAGGGGGCCCTACAATGAGCAGTTCTTC
.	.	TRBV5-1	13	TRBJ1-1	CASSFLGGTEAFF	TGCGCCAGCAGCTTCTTAGGGGGCACTGAAGCTTTCTTT
TRBD1	.	TRBV15	13	TRBJ1-1	CATSADRAREAFF	TGTGCCACCAGCGCTGACAGGGCCCGTGAAGCTTTCTTT
.	.	TRBV25-1	16	TRBJ2-7	CASSEGGPVRTYEQYF	TGTGCCAGCAGTGAAGGTGGGCCAGTCAGGACCTACGAGCAGTACTTC